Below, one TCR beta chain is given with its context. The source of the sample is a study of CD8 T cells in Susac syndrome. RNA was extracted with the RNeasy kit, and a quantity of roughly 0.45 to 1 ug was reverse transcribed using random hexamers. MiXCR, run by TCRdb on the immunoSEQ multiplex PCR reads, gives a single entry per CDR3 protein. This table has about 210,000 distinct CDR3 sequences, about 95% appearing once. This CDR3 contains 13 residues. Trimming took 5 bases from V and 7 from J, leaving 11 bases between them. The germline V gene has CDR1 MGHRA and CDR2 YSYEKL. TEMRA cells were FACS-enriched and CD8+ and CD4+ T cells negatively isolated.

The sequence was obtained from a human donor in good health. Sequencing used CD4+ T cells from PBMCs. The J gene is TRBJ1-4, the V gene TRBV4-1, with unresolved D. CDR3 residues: CASSFLTTEKLFF. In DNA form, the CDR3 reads TGCGCCAGCAGCTTCCTCACGACTGAAAAACTGTTTTTT.